Below are 21 T cell receptor beta chains sequenced from a single sample in a study of T cells in Graves' hyperthyroidism and ophthalmopathy (dated by TCRdb to 2018 to 2020). The method was multiplex PCR. TCRdb records Illumina HiSeq 2000 as the sequencer. Amplification of TCR beta CDR3 regions was carried out from RNA transcripts. The first round of RT-PCR for the TCR CDR3 was performed with the HTBI primer set and the Qiagen OneStep RT-PCR kit. Using fastp trimming at Q25 and MiXCR clonotype assembly, TCRdb reanalyzed the public sequencing data and kept in-frame beta chains. A single entry per CDR3 protein holds the most common genes and DNA from its merged rows. This sample has 300,000 to 450,000 distinct CDR3 sequences in its table, and about 14% of those were observed once. The leading ten clones occupy around 19% of the sample. Specimen: blood. The receptor source for this set is a woman aged 25 to 39 with Graves' ophthalmopathy.

The table lists this clonotype with many counts. The chain has TRBV2 and TRBJ2-3; TRBD2 agrees at 9 bases. The ends lost 7 bases at V and 7 bases at J; junction bases unmatched: 9. The CDR3 spans 14 residues. Germline-derived CDR1 and CDR2 are SNHLY and FYNNEI. Written as DNA, the CDR3 is TGTGCCAGCAACCCTAGGACTAGCGTTCATACGCAGTATTTT. Translation gives CASNPRTSVHTQYF.

This clonotype was counted many times. The rearrangement joins TRBV28 to TRBJ1-4; no definite D call. The CDR3 length is 16 residues. Trimming pared 4 bases from V and 3 bases from J, leaving 15 bases between. CDR1 and CDR2 from the germline V gene are MDHEN and SYDVKM. CDR3 amino acids: CASSSSRAVSNEKLFF. As DNA, the CDR3 is TGTGCCAGCAGTTCCTCCCGGGCCGTATCTAATGAAAAACTGTTTTTT.

V is TRBV24-1 and J is TRBJ2-2; 8 bases align to TRBD1. Germline V CDR1 and CDR2: KGHDR, SFDVKD. Unmatched junction bases numbered 3, after V lost 8 bases and J lost 2 bases. The CDR3 spans 14 residues. The CDR3 region is CATKDRVNTGELFF. CDR3 DNA: TGTGCCACCAAGGACAGGGTAAACACCGGGGAGCTGTTTTTT.

This clonotype was seen many times. J is TRBJ1-5 and V is TRBV18; D possibly corresponds to TRBD1 (5 bases). The CDR3 has 18 amino acids. Germline V gives CDR1 KGHSH, CDR2 LQKENI. The germline V and J ends were trimmed by 3 bases and 1 base, with 19 bases remaining between them. CDR3 in DNA: TGTGCCAGCTCACCCTTCCCGCTGAGGGGTATCAGCAATCAGCCCCAGCATTTT. Translating gives CASSPFPLRGISNQPQHF.

This clonotype appeared a single time. The V gene is TRBV9, the J gene TRBJ1-5; D is uncertain. V lost 0 bases to trimming and J lost 1 base, with 8 bases between them. CDR1 is SGDLS, CDR2 YYNGEE, per germline. The CDR3 runs to 15 residues. CDR3 loop: CASSVGVGSNQPQHF. DNA of the CDR3: TGTGCCAGCAGCGTAGGAGTCGGGAGCAATCAGCCCCAGCATTTT.

The rearrangement joins TRBV6-1 to TRBJ2-1; perhaps TRBD2 as D (6 bases). The CDR3 runs 14 residues. CDR1 and CDR2 from the germline V gene are MNHNS and SASEGT. V was shortened by 6 bases and J by 4 bases, with 13 bases between the two germline ends. This CDR3 is CASSGGGGYNEQFF. As DNA, the CDR3 is TGTGCCAGCAGCGGGGGAGGTGGGTACAATGAGCAGTTCTTC.

This chain connects TRBV25-1 to TRBJ1-5; D remains ambiguous. The CDR3 totals 12 residues. Trimming shortened V by 6 bases and J by 2 bases, and 5 bases separated the two germline ends. Germline V gene data show CDR1 as MGHDK and CDR2 as SYGVNS. CDR3 protein: CASRIGNQPQHF. CDR3 nucleotides: TGTGCCAGCAGGATTGGCAATCAGCCCCAGCATTTT.

This clonotype was seen a handful of times. The gene calls are TRBV7-9 and TRBJ2-7; 9 positions agree with TRBD1. The germline gives CDR1 SEHNR, CDR2 FQNEAQ (reference sequence). This CDR3 spans 13 amino acids. V shed 6 bases and J 7 bases; nucleotides not matched to a gene: 7. CDR3 residues: CASSWDRAGEQYF. As DNA, the CDR3 is TGTGCCAGCAGTTGGGACAGGGCCGGGGAGCAGTACTTC.

This clonotype was detected ten times or more. Being one base from a much bigger clone, this may be a read error. The chain is built from TRBV3-1 and TRBJ2-1, with a tentative D call TRBD1 (5 bases). Germline V gene sequence: CDR1 LGHDT, CDR2 YNNKEL (reference sequence). The CDR3 runs to 16 residues. With 0 bases removed from V and 8 bases from J, the gap between germline ends came to 17 bases. The CDR3 is CASSQDMVAGKDEQFF. The CDR3 bases are TGTGCCAGCAGCCAAGACATGGTGGCAGGGAAAGATGAGCAGTTCTTC.

This clonotype was detected ten times or more. The chain has TRBV28 and TRBJ1-2; 8 nucleotides line up with TRBD1. J lost 5 bases, V lost 5 bases, and 13 bases had no gene match. The CDR3 length is 16 residues. The germline V gene encodes CDR1 MDHEN and CDR2 SYDVKM. CDR3: CASSLGHRGGIYGYTF. The CDR3, as DNA: TGTGCCAGCAGTCTGGGCCACAGGGGGGGTATATATGGCTACACCTTC.

The chain uses TRBV28 and TRBJ2-1, with 12 bases aligning to TRBD2. Germline loops: CDR1 MDHEN, CDR2 SYDVKM. The CDR3 sequence is 16 residues long. The J segment lost 5 bases and the V segment lost 6 bases, leaving 8 bases of the junction unmatched. The CDR3 nucleotides read TGTGCCAGCAGCCGCGGACTAGCGGGGAGAAACAATGAGCAGTTCTTC. Translation: CASSRGLAGRNNEQFF. The full variable domain, in which reference TRBV28 and TRBJ2-1 provide the parts outside the CDR3, is DVKVTQSSRYLVKRTGEKVFLECVQDMDHENMFWYRQDPGLGLRLIYFSYDVKMKEKGDIPEGYSVSREKKERFSLILESASTNQTSMYLCASSRGLAGRNNEQFFGPGTRLTVL.

In this sample, this clonotype turned up many times. The chain joins TRBV5-5 to TRBJ1-5; no clear D. This CDR3 spans 13 amino acids. V dropped 1 base and J dropped 3 bases, with 5 bases sitting between them. The germline V gene has CDR1 SGHKS and CDR2 YYEKEE (reference sequence). The CDR3 DNA follows: TGTGCCAGCAGCTTGTCAGTCAATCAGCCCCAGCATTTT. Translating it yields CASSLSVNQPQHF.

This clonotype showed up many times. The chain has TRBV28 and TRBJ1-5; D unresolved. V was cut by 5 bases and J by 4 bases, with 12 bases left in between. CDR3 length: 14 residues. The germline gives CDR1 MDHEN, CDR2 SYDVKM. Here the CDR3 reads CASSPRVPNQPQHF. CDR3 DNA: TGTGCCAGCAGTCCCCGGGTCCCTAATCAGCCCCAGCATTTT.

This clonotype was observed many times. V usage is TRBV7-6 and J usage is TRBJ1-3; no clear D. This CDR3 has 11 amino acids. V was cut by 5 bases and J by 4 bases, with 3 bases left in between. Germline V gives CDR1 SGHVS, CDR2 FNYEAQ. CDR3 DNA sequence: TGTGCCAGCAGCCCAGGAAACACCATATATTTT. Its translation is CASSPGNTIYF.

This clonotype was recorded a few times. A much larger clone lies a single base off, so this may be a read error. The conserved closing phenylalanine or tryptophan is absent in this CDR3, likely reflecting a read error. The V and J genes are TRBV5-6 and TRBJ2-1; D unclear. The CDR3 consists of 16 residues. The germline gives CDR1 SGHDT, CDR2 YYEEEE. The V and J ends lost 0 bases and 4 bases respectively, with 14 bases between them. CDR3 nucleotides: TGTGCCAGCAGCTTGGCCCTAGGGATGGGGTACAATGAGCAGTTCCTC. It translates to CASSLALGMGYNEQFL.

This clonotype was counted ten times or more. The V gene is TRBV6-6, the J gene TRBJ1-5; D gene ambiguous. Trimming took 2 bases from V and 8 from J, leaving 10 bases between them. There are 13 residues in the CDR3. CDR1 is MNHNY, CDR2 SVGAGI, per germline (reference sequence). The CDR3 sequence is CASSYQSMEPQHF. CDR3 DNA: TGTGCCAGCAGTTACCAGAGTATGGAGCCCCAGCATTTT.

This clonotype was seen repeatedly, ten times or more. The chain uses TRBV24-1 and TRBJ2-2, with D hard to call. The germline V gene encodes CDR1 KGHDR and CDR2 SFDVKD. V was trimmed by 3 bases and J by 4 bases, leaving 14 bases between them. The CDR3 totals 16 residues. Here the CDR3 DNA reads TGTGCCACCAGTGATCTCACAACAACGCGCACCGGGGAGCTGTTTTTT. Its protein is CATSDLTTTRTGELFF.

This clonotype has at least ten counts. The V and J genes are TRBV2 and TRBJ1-5; 7 bases agree with TRBD1. V lost 6 bases to trimming and J lost 7 bases; unmatched junction nucleotides: 3. CDR3 size: 12 residues. Germline V gives CDR1 SNHLY, CDR2 FYNNEI. The CDR3 protein is CASRQGRQPQHF. The DNA of the CDR3 is TGTGCCAGCAGACAGGGGAGGCAGCCCCAGCATTTT.

This clonotype came up many times. The rearrangement joins TRBV28 to TRBJ1-5, with D possibly matching TRBD1 (5 bases). CDR1 MDHEN and CDR2 SYDVKM come from the germline V gene. V was trimmed by 6 bases and J by 0 bases, leaving 15 bases between them. The CDR3 totals 16 residues. Here the CDR3 reads CASRKGRIYSNQPQHF. CDR3 coding DNA: TGTGCCAGCAGGAAGGGGAGGATCTATAGCAATCAGCCCCAGCATTTT.

Concerning this clonotype itself: A much larger clone is a single base away; this may be a read error. This chain uses TRBV27 with TRBJ2-7, with D perhaps TRBD1 (5 bases). Germline CDR1 MNHEY, CDR2 SMNVEV (reference sequence). Trimming stripped 5 bases from V and 1 base from J, with 15 bases between. The CDR3 contains 15 residues. Here the CDR3 DNA reads TGTGCCAGCAGTCGCAGGGAAGTAAGGTCCTACGAGCAGTACTTC. Protein: CASSRREVRSYEQYF.

The rearrangement links TRBV12-3 or TRBV12-4 to TRBJ1-4, with 10 bases aligning to TRBD1. The junction had 8 bases not matched to a gene; V was cut back by 4 bases and J by 6 bases. The CDR3 has 16 amino acids. The CDR3 reads CASSWVVGTGDEKLFF. DNA of the CDR3: TGTGCCAGCAGTTGGGTCGTTGGGACAGGGGATGAAAAACTGTTTTTT.